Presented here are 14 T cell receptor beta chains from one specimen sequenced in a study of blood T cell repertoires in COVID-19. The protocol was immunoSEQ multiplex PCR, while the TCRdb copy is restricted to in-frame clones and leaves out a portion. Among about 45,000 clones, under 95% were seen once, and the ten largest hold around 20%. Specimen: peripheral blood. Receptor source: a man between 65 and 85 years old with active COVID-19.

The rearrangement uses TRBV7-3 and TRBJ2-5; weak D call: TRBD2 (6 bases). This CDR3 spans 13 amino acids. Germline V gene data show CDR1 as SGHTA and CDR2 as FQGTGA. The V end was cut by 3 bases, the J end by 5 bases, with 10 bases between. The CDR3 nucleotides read TGTGCCAGCAGCTTGGAGGGGCAGGAGACCCAGTACTTC. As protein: CASSLEGQETQYF. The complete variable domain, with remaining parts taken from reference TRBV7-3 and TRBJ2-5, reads GAGVSQTPSNKVTEKGKYVELRCDPISGHTALYWYRQSLGQGPEFLIYFQGTGAADDSGLPNDRFFAVRPEGSVSTLKIQRTERGDSAVYLCASSLEGQETQYFGPGTRLLVL.

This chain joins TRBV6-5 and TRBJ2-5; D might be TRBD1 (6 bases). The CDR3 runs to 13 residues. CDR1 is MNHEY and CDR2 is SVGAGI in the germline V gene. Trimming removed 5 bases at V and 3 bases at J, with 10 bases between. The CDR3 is CASSRTVKETQYF. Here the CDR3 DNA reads TGTGCCAGCAGTCGGACAGTGAAAGAGACCCAGTACTTC.

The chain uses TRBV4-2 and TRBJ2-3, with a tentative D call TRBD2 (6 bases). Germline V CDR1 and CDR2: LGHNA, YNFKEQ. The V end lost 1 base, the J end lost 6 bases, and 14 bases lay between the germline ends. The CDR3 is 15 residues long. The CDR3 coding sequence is TGTGCCAGCAGCCAAGTTAGCGGACCCTTTGATACGCAGTATTTT. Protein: CASSQVSGPFDTQYF.

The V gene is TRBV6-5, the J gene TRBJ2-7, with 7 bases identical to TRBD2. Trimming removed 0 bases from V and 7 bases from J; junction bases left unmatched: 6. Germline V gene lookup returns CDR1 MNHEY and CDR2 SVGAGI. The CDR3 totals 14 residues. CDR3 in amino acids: CASSYSGVGGEQYF. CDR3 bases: TGTGCCAGCAGTTACTCCGGGGTGGGGGGGGAGCAGTACTTC.

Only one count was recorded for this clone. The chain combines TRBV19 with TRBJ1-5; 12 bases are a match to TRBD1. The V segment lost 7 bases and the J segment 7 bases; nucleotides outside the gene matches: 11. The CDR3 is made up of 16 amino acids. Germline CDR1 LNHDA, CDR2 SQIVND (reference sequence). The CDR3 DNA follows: TGTGCCAGTAAAGGGGACAGGGGGCGCGTTGCCCAGCCCCAGCATTTT. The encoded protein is CASKGDRGRVAQPQHF.

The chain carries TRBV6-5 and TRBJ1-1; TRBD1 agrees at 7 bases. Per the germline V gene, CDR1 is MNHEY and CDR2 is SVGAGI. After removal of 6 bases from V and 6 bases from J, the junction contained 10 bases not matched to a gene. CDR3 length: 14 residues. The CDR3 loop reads CASRTTNRGPEAFF. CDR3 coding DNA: TGTGCCAGCAGAACTACAAACAGGGGCCCTGAAGCTTTCTTT.

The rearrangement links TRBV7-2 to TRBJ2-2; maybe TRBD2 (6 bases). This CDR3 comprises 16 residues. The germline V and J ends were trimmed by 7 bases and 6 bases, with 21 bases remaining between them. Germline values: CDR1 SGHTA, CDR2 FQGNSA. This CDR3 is CASTPFPLGGAGELFF. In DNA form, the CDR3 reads TGTGCCAGCACGCCCTTCCCTTTGGGGGGAGCCGGGGAGCTGTTTTTT.

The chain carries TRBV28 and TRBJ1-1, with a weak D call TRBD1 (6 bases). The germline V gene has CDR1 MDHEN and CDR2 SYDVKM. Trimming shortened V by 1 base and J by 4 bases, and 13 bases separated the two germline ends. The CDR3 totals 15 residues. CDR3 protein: CASSLFYRVGTEAFF. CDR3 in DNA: TGTGCCAGCAGTTTATTCTACAGGGTTGGCACTGAAGCTTTCTTT. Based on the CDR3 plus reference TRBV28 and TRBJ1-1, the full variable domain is DVKVTQSSRYLVKRTGEKVFLECVQDMDHENMFWYRQDPGLGLRLIYFSYDVKMKEKGDIPEGYSVSREKKERFSLILESASTNQTSMYLCASSLFYRVGTEAFFGQGTRLTVV.

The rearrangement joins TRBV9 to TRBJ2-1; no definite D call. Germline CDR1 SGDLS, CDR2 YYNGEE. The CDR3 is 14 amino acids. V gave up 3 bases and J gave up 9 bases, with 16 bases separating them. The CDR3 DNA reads TGTGCCAGCAGCGAGCAAGGTTTAGCAAGTGAGCAGTTCTTC. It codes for CASSEQGLASEQFF.

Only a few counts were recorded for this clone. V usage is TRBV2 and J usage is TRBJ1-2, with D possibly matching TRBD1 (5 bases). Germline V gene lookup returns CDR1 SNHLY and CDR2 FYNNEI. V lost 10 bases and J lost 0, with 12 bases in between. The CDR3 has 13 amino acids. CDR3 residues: CAIDDRANYGYTF. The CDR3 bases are TGTGCCATCGATGACAGAGCTAACTATGGCTACACCTTC.

The CDR3 loop reads CASSTQGTDGNTEAFF. CDR3 sequence (DNA): TGTGCCAGCAGTACCCAAGGGACAGACGGTAACACTGAAGCTTTCTTT. V is TRBV6-6 and J is TRBJ1-1; TRBD1 agrees at 7 bases. The CDR3 has 16 amino acids. V was clipped by 5 bases and J by 2 bases; unmatched bases: 11. Looked up from germline, CDR1 is MNHNY and CDR2 is SVGAGI (reference sequence).

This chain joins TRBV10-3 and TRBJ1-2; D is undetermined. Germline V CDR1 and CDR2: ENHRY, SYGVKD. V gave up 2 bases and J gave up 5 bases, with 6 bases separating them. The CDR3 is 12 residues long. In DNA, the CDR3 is TGTGCCATCAGTGAGGGAGGGTATGGCTACACCTTC. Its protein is CAISEGGYGYTF.

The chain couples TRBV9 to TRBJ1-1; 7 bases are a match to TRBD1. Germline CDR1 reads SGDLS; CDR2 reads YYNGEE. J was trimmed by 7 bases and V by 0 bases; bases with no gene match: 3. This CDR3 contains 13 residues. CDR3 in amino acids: CASSVESGGEAFF. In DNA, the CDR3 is TGTGCCAGCAGCGTAGAATCAGGGGGTGAAGCTTTCTTT.

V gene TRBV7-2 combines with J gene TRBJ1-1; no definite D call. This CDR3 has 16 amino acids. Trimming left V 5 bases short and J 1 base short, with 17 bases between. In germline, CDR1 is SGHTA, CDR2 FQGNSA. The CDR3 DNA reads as TGTGCCAGCAGCCTCCACAGACGGGGTCGGAACACTGAAGCTTTCTTT. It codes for CASSLHRRGRNTEAFF.